This T cell receptor beta chain appears in the sequencing data of a study of blood T cell repertoires in COVID-19. There are 16 residues in the CDR3. The V and J ends lost 0 bases and 2 bases respectively, with 13 bases between them. CDR1 is LGHDT, CDR2 YNNKEL, per germline (reference sequence). TCRdb's table, derived via immunoSEQ multiplex PCR, lists solely in-frame clones and lacks some. The sample includes 150,000 to 250,000 clones, around 79% seen only once; the top ten take under 7%. The sequence came from a woman aged 40 to 55 with COVID-19, enrolled during active disease. This chain joins TRBV3-1 (or the pseudogene TRBV3-2) and TRBJ1-2; D is ambiguous. Material: peripheral blood. The DNA of the CDR3 is TGTGCCAGCAGCCAAGAGGGCAGCTCGTCGAACTATGGCTACACCTTC. Protein product: CASSQEGSSSNYGYTF.